This T cell receptor (beta chain) was sequenced in a study of Ad26.COV2.S vaccination and SARS-CoV-2 variants. The ends lost 4 bases at V and 0 bases at J; junction bases unmatched: 9. The CDR3 is 17 residues long. The V gene's germline CDR1 is GTSNPN and CDR2 SVGIG (reference sequence). The study's findings and limits: Marked by substantial breadth, spike-specific CD8+ and CD4+ T cell responses were reportedly seen after vaccination.

In regard to this clone: Its antigen is unknown.

The treatment is: some 20 received Ad26.COV2.S at low or high dose, single or two shots; 5 received placebo; per-sample allocation not given. Collection of samples fell on day 63 after the first vaccine or placebo injection. This table comes from immunoSEQ multiplex PCR, and its TCRdb copy is limited to in-frame clones, with some not included. The repertoire holds over 400,000 clones, with approximately 92% as singletons. The specimen was peripheral blood, collected in a trial of Ad26.COV2.S vaccine versus placebo. The clonotype was recovered from a person between 18 and 59 years old who received the Ad26.COV2.S COVID-19 vaccine or a placebo. This sequence joins TRBV30 and TRBJ2-2, with TRBD1 identical over 9 bases. The CDR3 bases are TGTGCCTGGAACTCAGGACAGGGGCGTACGAACACCGGGGAGCTGTTTTTT. Protein: CAWNSGQGRTNTGELFF.